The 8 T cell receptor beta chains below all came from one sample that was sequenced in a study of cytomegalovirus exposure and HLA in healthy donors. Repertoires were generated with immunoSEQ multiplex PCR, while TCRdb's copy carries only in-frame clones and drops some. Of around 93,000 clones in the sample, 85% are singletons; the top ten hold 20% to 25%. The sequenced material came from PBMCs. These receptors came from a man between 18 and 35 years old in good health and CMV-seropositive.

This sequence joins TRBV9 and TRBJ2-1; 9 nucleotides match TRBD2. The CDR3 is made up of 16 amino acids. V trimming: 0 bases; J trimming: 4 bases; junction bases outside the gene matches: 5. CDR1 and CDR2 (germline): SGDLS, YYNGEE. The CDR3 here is CASSVETSGLYNEQFF. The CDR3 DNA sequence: TGTGCCAGCAGCGTAGAAACTAGCGGGTTGTACAATGAGCAGTTCTTC.

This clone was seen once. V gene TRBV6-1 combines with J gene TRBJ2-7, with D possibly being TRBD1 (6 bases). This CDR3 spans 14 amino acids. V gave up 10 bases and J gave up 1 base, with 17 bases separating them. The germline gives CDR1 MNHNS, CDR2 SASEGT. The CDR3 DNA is TGTGCCACCCGAAGACAGGCGCCATCCTACGAGCAGTACTTC. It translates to CATRRQAPSYEQYF.

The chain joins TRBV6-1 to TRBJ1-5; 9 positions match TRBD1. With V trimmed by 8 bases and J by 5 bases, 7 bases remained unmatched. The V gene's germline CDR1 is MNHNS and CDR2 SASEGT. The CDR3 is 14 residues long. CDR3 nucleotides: TGTGCCAGCTCAACAGGGGGCGGGGATCAGCCCCAGCATTTT. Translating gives CASSTGGGDQPQHF.

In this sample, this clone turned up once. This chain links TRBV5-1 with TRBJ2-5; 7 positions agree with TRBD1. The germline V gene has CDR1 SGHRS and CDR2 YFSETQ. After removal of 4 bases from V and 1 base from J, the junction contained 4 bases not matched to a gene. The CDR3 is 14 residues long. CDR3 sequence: CASSVWTGQETQYF. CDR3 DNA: TGCGCCAGCAGCGTCTGGACAGGCCAAGAGACCCAGTACTTC.

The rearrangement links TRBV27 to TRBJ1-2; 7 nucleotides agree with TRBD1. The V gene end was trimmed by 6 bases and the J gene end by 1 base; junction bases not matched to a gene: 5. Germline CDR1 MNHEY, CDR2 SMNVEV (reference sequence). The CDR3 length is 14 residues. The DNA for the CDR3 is TGTGCCAGCAGGATGACAGGGAATAACTATGGCTACACCTTC. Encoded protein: CASRMTGNNYGYTF.

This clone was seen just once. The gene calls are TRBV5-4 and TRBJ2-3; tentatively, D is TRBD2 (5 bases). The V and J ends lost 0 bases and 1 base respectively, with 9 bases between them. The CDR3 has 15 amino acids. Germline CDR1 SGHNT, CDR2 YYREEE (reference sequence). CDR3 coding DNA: TGTGCCAGCAGCTTGGCGGGGATACGCACAGATACGCAGTATTTT. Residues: CASSLAGIRTDTQYF. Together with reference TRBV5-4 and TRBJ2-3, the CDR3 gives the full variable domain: ETGVTQSPTHLIKTRGQQVTLRCSSQSGHNTVSWYQQALGQGPQFIFQYYREEENGRGNFPPRFSGLQFPNYSSELNVNALELDDSALYLCASSLAGIRTDTQYFGPGTRLTVL.

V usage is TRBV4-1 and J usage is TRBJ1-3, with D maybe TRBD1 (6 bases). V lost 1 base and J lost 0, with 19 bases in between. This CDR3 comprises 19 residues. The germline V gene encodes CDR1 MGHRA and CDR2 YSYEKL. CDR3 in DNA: TGCGCCAGCAGCCAAGGTGACAGGTTTCTATCCTCCTCTGGAAACACCATATATTTT. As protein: CASSQGDRFLSSSGNTIYF.

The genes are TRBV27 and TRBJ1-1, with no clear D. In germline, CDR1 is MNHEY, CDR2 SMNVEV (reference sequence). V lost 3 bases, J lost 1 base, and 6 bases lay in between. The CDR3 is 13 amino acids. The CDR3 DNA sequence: TGTGCCAGCAGTTTCACGGGGAACACTGAAGCTTTCTTT. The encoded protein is CASSFTGNTEAFF.